This note documents a single T cell receptor beta chain sequence. Its antigen is undetermined. The CDR3 length is 15 residues. Germline V gene sequence: CDR1 SQVTM, CDR2 ANQGSEA. The trim removed 6 bases at V and 6 bases at J, leaving 15 bases unmatched. Construction of TCR beta libraries was performed using quantitative 5'-RACE with molecular barcodes. TCRdb re-analysed the 5' RACE reads in MiXCR, keeping a single row per CDR3 protein. The profile shows over 400,000 distinct CDR3 sequences, roughly 27% of them singletons. The sample is drawn from a study of CD8 T cells in ankylosing spondylitis. The study, taken as a whole, reports: Matched ankylosing spondylitis synovial fluid reportedly showed significant enrichment of disease-linked clones. Reactive arthritis synovial fluid and blood previously showed some of these motif variants. Characteristic of ankylosing spondylitis blood, it appeared, was a TCR beta motif comprising roughly 8 highly homologous variants.

V gene TRBV29-1 combines with J gene TRBJ1-2, with 8 bases fitting TRBD1. Sequencing was done on a sample of blood, either unsorted or a sorted T cell fraction (not recorded which). The TCR originated in a male donor with ankylosing spondylitis. In nucleotides, the CDR3 is TGCAGCGTCCGGACCCCGGGACAGGAGGCACATGGCTACACCTTC. Translated, it gives CSVRTPGQEAHGYTF.